This T cell receptor beta chain stems from a study of post-analysis software for immune sequencing data. This clonotype appeared a few times. The antigen is not known. cDNA libraries of TCR beta carried unique molecular identifiers. Input populations of roughly 0.9 to 10 million T cells gave rise to around 500,000 cDNA molecules. From the PCR reads, TCRdb called clonotypes with MiXCR, one entry per CDR3 protein. The data contain about half a million distinct CDR3 sequences, around a third of them singletons. Study-level results: About five TRBV segments occurring more often in patients than controls included TRBV5-6, TRBV5-1 and TRBV20-1.

CDR1 and CDR2 from the germline V gene are SGHTA and FQGNSA. V shed 4 bases and J 1 base; nucleotides not matched to a gene: 3. The CDR3 runs to 15 residues. The sequence was obtained from a girl aged 2-17 years with multiple sclerosis. Sequencing used blood. The V and J genes are TRBV7-2 and TRBJ2-1; 8 bases are shared with TRBD2. The CDR3 is CASSYLAGSYNEQFF. The CDR3 nucleotides are TGTGCCAGCAGCTATCTAGCGGGTTCCTACAATGAGCAGTTCTTC.